This record covers a single T cell receptor (beta chain). As yet, its antigen is unknown. The data were obtained in a study of shared clonotypes between healthy human individuals. Measured with immunoSEQ multiplex PCR; TCRdb has only the in-frame clones, and not every one. In the table there are 550,000 to 700,000 clones, more than 70% of which are singletons. Study outcomes and limitations: Clonotypes not shared had lower generation probabilities than those common to all four donors.

Sequenced: memory CD4+ T cells sorted from blood. Subset here: CD45RA-negative fraction. The sequence was collected from a woman aged 25 to 45 in good health.

In nucleotides, the CDR3 is TGTGCCAGCTCACCCACAGGGGGCTTGGCTTTTAATTATGGTGGCACTGAAGCTTTCTTT. It encodes CASSPTGGLAFNYGGTEAFF. The gene calls are TRBV18 and TRBJ1-1, with 9 bases aligning to TRBD1. Per the germline V gene, CDR1 is KGHSH and CDR2 is LQKENI. Trimming removed 3 bases from V and 4 bases from J; junction bases left unmatched: 21. CDR3 length: 20 amino acids.